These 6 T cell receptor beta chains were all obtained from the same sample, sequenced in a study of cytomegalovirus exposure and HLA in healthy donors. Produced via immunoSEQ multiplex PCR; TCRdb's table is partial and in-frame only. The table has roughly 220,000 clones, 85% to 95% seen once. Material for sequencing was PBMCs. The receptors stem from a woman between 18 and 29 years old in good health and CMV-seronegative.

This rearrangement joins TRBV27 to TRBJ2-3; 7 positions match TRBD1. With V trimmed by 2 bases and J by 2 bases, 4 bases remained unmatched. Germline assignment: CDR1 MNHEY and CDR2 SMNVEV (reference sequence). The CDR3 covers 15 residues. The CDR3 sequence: CASSLLGTDTDTQYF. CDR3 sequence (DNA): TGTGCCAGCAGTTTACTAGGGACAGACACAGATACGCAGTATTTT.

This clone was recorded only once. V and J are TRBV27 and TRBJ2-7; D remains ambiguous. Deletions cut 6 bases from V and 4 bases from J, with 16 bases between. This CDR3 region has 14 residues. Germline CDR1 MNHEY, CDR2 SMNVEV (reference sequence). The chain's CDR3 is CASSLQPDGYEQYF. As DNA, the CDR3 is TGTGCCAGCAGCCTCCAGCCCGACGGGTACGAGCAGTACTTC.

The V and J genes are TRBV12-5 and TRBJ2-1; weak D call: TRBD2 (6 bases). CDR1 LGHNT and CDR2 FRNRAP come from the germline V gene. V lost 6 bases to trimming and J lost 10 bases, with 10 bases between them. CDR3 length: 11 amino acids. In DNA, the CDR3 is TGTGCTAGTGGGTTAGCGGACGAGCAGTTCTTC. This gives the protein CASGLADEQFF.

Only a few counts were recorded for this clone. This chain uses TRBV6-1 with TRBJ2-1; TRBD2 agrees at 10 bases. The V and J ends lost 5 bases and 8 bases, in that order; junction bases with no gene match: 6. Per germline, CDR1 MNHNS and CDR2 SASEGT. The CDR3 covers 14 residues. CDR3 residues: CASSHISGRYEQFF. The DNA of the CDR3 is TGTGCCAGCAGTCACATTAGCGGGAGGTATGAGCAGTTCTTC.

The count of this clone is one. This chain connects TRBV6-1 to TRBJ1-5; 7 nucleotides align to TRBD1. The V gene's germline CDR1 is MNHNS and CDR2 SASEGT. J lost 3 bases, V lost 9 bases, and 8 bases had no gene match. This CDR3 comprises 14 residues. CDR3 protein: CASYFRGVNQPQHF. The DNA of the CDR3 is TGTGCCAGTTACTTCAGGGGGGTCAATCAGCCCCAGCATTTT.

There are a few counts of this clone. The CDR3 reads CASSLSSGIYEQYF. The CDR3 DNA reads TGTGCCAGCAGCTTATCTAGCGGAATCTACGAGCAGTACTTC. The chain links TRBV7-2 to TRBJ2-7, with 7 bases matching TRBD2. CDR1 is SGHTA, CDR2 FQGNSA, per germline. CDR3 size: 14 residues. The J segment lost 3 bases and the V segment lost 2 bases, leaving 4 bases of the junction unmatched.